One and the same sample provided the 10 T cell receptor beta chains below, sequenced in a study of blood T cell repertoires in COVID-19. The method was immunoSEQ multiplex PCR; TCRdb's version includes in-frame clones alone and lacks a portion of them. The repertoire includes some 300,000 clones, about 90% of them detected once, and 1.8% sits in the top ten. Sequencing was done on a sample of peripheral blood. Receptor source: a woman aged 25 to 45 with COVID-19, enrolled during active disease.

The V gene is TRBV6-1, the J gene TRBJ2-7, with D perhaps matching TRBD2 (5 bases). This CDR3 region has 14 residues. The germline V gene has CDR1 MNHNS and CDR2 SASEGT. Trimming stripped 1 base from V and 3 bases from J, with 10 bases between. The CDR3 sequence: CASSEGGWVYEQYV. Written as DNA, the CDR3 is TGTGCCAGCAGTGAAGGAGGGTGGGTCTACGAGCAGTACGTC.

The chain recombines TRBV6-1 with TRBJ1-2; D might be TRBD1 (6 bases). The germline V gene encodes CDR1 MNHNS and CDR2 SASEGT. This CDR3 has 13 amino acids. Trimming shortened V by 2 bases and J by 5 bases, and 9 bases separated the two germline ends. CDR3 nucleotides: TGTGCCAGCAGTGAATTCAGGGGATATGGCTACACCTTC. Translated: CASSEFRGYGYTF.

The rearrangement uses TRBV20-1 and TRBJ2-7, with 10 bases that match TRBD1. This CDR3 contains 15 residues. Germline V gives CDR1 DFQATT, CDR2 SNEGSKA (reference sequence). After removal of 3 bases from V and 4 bases from J, the junction contained 9 bases not matched to a gene. The CDR3 DNA is TGCAGTGCTAGTGTCCCGACAGGGGGCCAGTACGAGCAGTACTTC. It codes for CSASVPTGGQYEQYF.

This chain connects TRBV11-2 to TRBJ2-2; perhaps TRBD2 as D (6 bases). CDR1 SGHAT and CDR2 FQNNGV come from the germline V gene. Trimming stripped 4 bases from V and 9 bases from J, with 21 bases between. The CDR3 runs 16 residues. In DNA, the CDR3 is TGTGCCAGCAGCTACATGGGGACCGCACGGGGGAGGGAGCTGTTTTTT. Amino acids: CASSYMGTARGRELFF.

The gene calls are TRBV12-3 or TRBV12-4 and TRBJ2-7; TRBD2 aligns across 8 bases. J gave up 6 bases and V 3 bases, and 1 base lay outside the gene matches. The CDR3 totals 12 residues. CDR3 loop: CASSFSGAEQYF. CDR3 coding DNA: TGTGCCAGCAGTTTTAGCGGGGCCGAGCAGTACTTC.

This chain connects TRBV5-6 to TRBJ2-7; maybe TRBD1 (6 bases). V lost 0 bases to trimming and J lost 4 bases, with 14 bases between them. The CDR3 length is 15 residues. Germline loops: CDR1 SGHDT, CDR2 YYEEEE. The CDR3 sequence: CASSLVLGRGYEQYF. The CDR3 DNA is TGTGCCAGCAGCTTGGTTCTCGGCAGGGGTTACGAGCAGTACTTC.

This clone turned up a few times. The same CDR3 can be traced to other DNA sequences in this sample. The chain employs TRBV2 and TRBJ2-3; D is perhaps TRBD1 (6 bases). V lost 2 bases to trimming and J lost 6 bases, with 9 bases between them. CDR1 is SNHLY, CDR2 FYNNEI, per germline. This CDR3 has 13 residues. DNA of the CDR3: TGTGCCAGCAGTGAATCTAGGGGGGATACGCAGTATTTT. This codes for CASSESRGDTQYF.

The V call is TRBV5-1, the J call TRBJ2-5; 8 nucleotides agree with TRBD2. V lost 3 bases to trimming and J lost 5 bases; unmatched junction nucleotides: 15. CDR3 length equals 17 residues. Germline V gene lookup returns CDR1 SGHRS and CDR2 YFSETQ. The CDR3 DNA reads TGCGCCAGCAGCTCGAAAGGGACGACTAGCGCCGTGGAGACCCAGTACTTC. Translation gives CASSSKGTTSAVETQYF.

J is TRBJ1-3 and V is TRBV20-1; D gene ambiguous. Per germline, CDR1 DFQATT and CDR2 SNEGSKA (reference sequence). Trimming took off 2 bases at V and 8 bases at J, with 7 bases between the two ends. The CDR3 totals 11 residues. Here the CDR3 DNA reads TGCAGTGCTAGACATACGGACACCATATATTTT. It translates to CSARHTDTIYF.

The rearrangement uses TRBV18 and TRBJ2-4; weak D call: TRBD1 (5 bases). V lost 6 bases and J 0 bases, leaving 15 bases between the germline ends. This CDR3 is built from 16 residues. The germline CDR1 and CDR2 sequences are KGHSH and LQKENI. The DNA of the CDR3 is TGTGCCAGCTCCGGCAGGGAACTCCTAGCCAAAAACATTCAGTACTTC. Protein sequence: CASSGRELLAKNIQYF.